The entry below describes one T cell receptor beta chain. Its antigen remains unidentified. Deletions cut 4 bases from V and 3 bases from J, with 7 bases between. The CDR3 covers 13 residues. Study-level findings and limits: Tumor Treg TCRs overlapped most with tumor naive CD4+ cells. Tumor memory CD4+ T cell TCR gene usage was found to cluster with blood and lymph node memory CD4+ cells and with lymph node naive CD4+ cells.

Constant-region reverse primers amplified full-length variable regions, followed by semi-nested Nested Universal Primer A PCR. MiXCR, run by TCRdb on the 5' RACE reads, gives a single entry per CDR3 protein. Here the sample spans about 6,600 distinct CDR3 sequences, 59% being singletons. Memory CD4+ cells were defined as CD4+CD45RO+CD25-. The receptor was isolated from a female donor with breast cancer. Sequenced sample: tumor-infiltrating memory CD4+ T cells sorted from the breast tumor. Subset reported: memory CD4+ T cells, CD4+CD45RO+CD25-. The chain uses TRBV12-3 or TRBV12-4 and TRBJ1-3; D is undetermined. The CDR3 nucleotides read TGTGCCAGCAGTTCTCAGTATGGAAACACCATATATTTT. Its translation: CASSSQYGNTIYF.